Here is one T cell receptor (beta chain) with its context. Its antigen is unknown. Per-nucleotide qualities are absent, and no much larger clonotype sits a single base away. Sequences GTSNPN (CDR1) and SVGIG (CDR2) are obtained from the germline V gene (reference sequence). For this chain, trimming is 3 bases at the V end and 3 bases at the J end, and the number of junction bases without a gene match is 8. Measured from the cysteine to the phenylalanine, the CDR3 is 15 residues long. The sequence is cut down to CDR3 DNA, 45 bases in frame from base 1. To sequence the TCRbeta CDR3 region, genomic DNA was isolated from the sorted cells. The immunoSEQ Assay was used for sequencing of TCRbeta CDR3 regions. Drawn from immuneACCESS, this table holds only the in-frame rearrangements with V and J called that TCRdb kept. Clones are partly lost; checked studies trace under half to an unresolved V gene and leave the rest unexplained. The sample contains around 140,000 clones, about 92% of them found a single time. Approximately 0.93% of the sample lies in the top ten.

The sample originates from a study of OX40 agonist ivuxolimab in advanced cancers. Broadly, across the study: Ivuxolimab was an agonistic, fully human IgG2 monoclonal antibody directed against OX40 (CD134), a costimulatory receptor. The dose-escalation cohort was 82.7% male with a mean age of approximately 60 years, ranging from roughly 23 to 80. Of the approximately 54 dose-escalation patients, hepatocellular carcinoma was present in about 19, melanoma in roughly 15, renal cell carcinoma in 9 and head and neck cancer in 9. Partial responses were achieved by three dose-escalation patients, of whom one had hepatocellular carcinoma and two had cutaneous melanoma. The purpose of peripheral TCRbeta sequencing was to test whether ivuxolimab changed TCR sequence diversity and led to clonal T-cell expansion. Prior anti-PD-1, anti-PD-L1 or anti-CTLA-4 therapy was permitted, and checkpoint inhibitors had been received by roughly 42% of dose-escalation patients. The monotherapy dose-escalation portion (N ≈ 57 patients) of the phase I ivuxolimab trial is reported in the paper. Intravenous ivuxolimab was administered to patients every 2 weeks at six dose levels: 0.01, 0.1, 0.3, 1.5, 3 and 10 mg/kg. Study-wide conclusions, independent of this receptor: Low levels of normalized T-cell clonal expansion were also shown by some nonresponding patients. The antigen specificity of the peripheral T cells that underwent clonal expansion was not determined. After ivuxolimab, more expanded clones were found on average in CD8+ T cells than in CD4+ T cells. At doses from 0.1 to 3.0 mg/kg, clonal expansion was seen in both CD4+ and CD8+ blood T cells between baseline and week 6. In the 0.1-3.0 mg/kg groups, partial responders had among the lowest normalized peripheral clonal expansion, particularly in CD8+ T cells.

The trial excluded patients who had a history of autoimmune disease or were on systemic immunosuppression. Peripheral blood for TCR sequencing was collected from all dose cohorts at baseline, on cycle 4 day 1, and on cycle 7 day 1. Samples came from an open-label, multicenter, first-in-human phase I dose-escalation trial of ivuxolimab. Adults with locally advanced or metastatic head and neck squamous cell, hepatocellular, melanoma or renal cell carcinoma were enrolled in the trial. Before TCR sequencing, CD4+ T cells and CD8+ T cells were sorted from peripheral blood as separate populations. The chain uses TRBV30 and TRBJ2-1; the central 7 bases match TRBD1. Sequencing was performed on CD4+ or CD8+ T cells sorted from blood, taken in a trial of the OX40 agonist ivuxolimab. The clonotype originates from an adult with an advanced solid tumor such as melanoma, head and neck, liver or kidney cancer. The sequence in DNA is TGTGCCTGGAGCCGACAGGGTCCGGTCTACAATGAGCAGTTCTTC. It translates to CAWSRQGPVYNEQFF.